These 18 T cell receptor beta chains came from one sample sequenced in a study of metastatic and nonmetastatic thyroid tumors. Prior to thyroid surgery, none of the patients had received any treatment. Using MiXCR, TCRdb reanalyzed the PCR reads. Of roughly 34,000 clones detected, 15% appear once; the ten largest clones hold 15% to 20%. The sequenced sample consisted of blood. These receptors originate from a male donor with papillary thyroid cancer or a benign thyroid nodule (not recorded which). Some clones in this sample may be carry-over from other donors' samples.

This clone has ten or more counts. The rearrangement joins TRBV11-2 to TRBJ1-3; TRBD1 is a possible D gene (5 bases). The germline CDR1 and CDR2 sequences are SGHAT and FQNNGV. The CDR3 totals 14 residues. Trimming took 5 bases from V and 4 from J, leaving 12 bases between them. The CDR3 region is CASSPVGDGNTIYF. CDR3 DNA: TGTGCCAGCAGCCCCGTGGGGGACGGAAACACCATATATTTT.

There are many counts of this clone. V gene TRBV4-3 combines with J gene TRBJ2-3; TRBD2 agrees at 10 bases. Germline V gene data show CDR1 as LGHNA and CDR2 as YSLEER. V dropped 0 bases and J dropped 5; count of bases not matched to a gene: 8. This CDR3 spans 17 amino acids. CDR3 nucleotide sequence: TGCGCCAGCAGCCAAGATATAGCGGGAGGTAGTAGAGATACGCAGTATTTT. Translation gives CASSQDIAGGSRDTQYF.

There are many counts of this clone. The chain combines TRBV10-2 with TRBJ2-3, with a weak D call TRBD2 (5 bases). Trimming removed 8 bases at V and 4 bases at J, with 7 bases between. Per germline, CDR1 WSHSY and CDR2 SAAADI. This CDR3 has 11 amino acids. The CDR3 nucleotides are TGCGCCAGCTGTAGCGCAGATACGCAGTATTTT. Its protein is CASCSADTQYF.

This clone was recorded many times. V is TRBV2 and J is TRBJ2-2; 12 bases are a match to TRBD2. The CDR3 length is 16 residues. Per germline, CDR1 SNHLY and CDR2 FYNNEI. Germline trimming cut 9 bases from V and 4 bases from J; bases unmatched to any gene: 9. CDR3 nucleotides: TGTGCCAGGGAAGAGACTAGCGGGAGAGGCACCGGGGAGCTGTTTTTT. Translating it yields CAREETSGRGTGELFF.

V and J are TRBV9 and TRBJ2-2, with TRBD2 as a possible D gene (6 bases). This CDR3 has 13 residues. Germline CDR1 SGDLS, CDR2 YYNGEE. Trimming pared 10 bases from V and 3 bases from J, leaving 13 bases between. Written as DNA, the CDR3 is TGTGCCGGCGGGGCTAGCGACACCGGGGAGCTGTTTTTT. Translated: CAGGASDTGELFF.

J is TRBJ2-1 and V is TRBV25-1; possibly TRBD1 for D (6 bases). CDR1 is MGHDK, CDR2 SYGVNS, per germline. The CDR3 spans 12 residues. Trimming removed 7 bases from V and 10 bases from J, with 14 bases in between. The CDR3 sequence is CASTRGVNEQFF. CDR3 bases: TGTGCCAGCACCAGGGGAGTCAACGAGCAGTTCTTC.

CDR3: CASSTSGRGFYNEQFF. CDR3 nucleotide sequence: TGTGCCAGTAGTACTTCGGGGAGGGGGTTCTACAATGAGCAGTTCTTC. The V gene is TRBV19, the J gene TRBJ2-1, with D perhaps TRBD2 (7 bases). In germline, CDR1 is LNHDA, CDR2 SQIVND (reference sequence). The CDR3 covers 16 residues. The germline V and J ends were trimmed by 4 bases and 3 bases, with 16 bases remaining between them.

This clone was counted many times. This rearrangement joins TRBV2 to TRBJ2-7; no clear D. The germline CDR1 and CDR2 sequences are SNHLY and FYNNEI. The length of the CDR3 is 10 residues. Trimming removed 6 bases at V and 7 bases at J, with 7 bases between. In DNA, the CDR3 is TGTGCCAGCAGGGGCAGTGAGCAGTACTTC. This codes for CASRGSEQYF.

This clone was picked up many times. The chain carries TRBV6-6 and TRBJ2-1; possible D gene TRBD1, 6 bases. The CDR3 runs to 16 residues. The ends were cut back, 4 bases at V and 1 base at J, with 14 bases in the middle. Germline CDR1 MNHNY, CDR2 SVGAGI (reference sequence). In DNA form, the CDR3 reads TGTGCCAGCAGTTCCACGACAGGCCGGTCCTACAATGAGCAGTTCTTC. Translating gives CASSSTTGRSYNEQFF.

This clone was detected many times. V gene TRBV5-1 combines with J gene TRBJ2-1, with 7 bases fitting TRBD2. Germline CDR1 reads SGHRS; CDR2 reads YFSETQ. This CDR3 has 15 amino acids. The J segment lost 4 bases and the V segment lost 0 bases, leaving 4 bases of the junction unmatched. The CDR3 is CASSLGGGGYNEQFF. CDR3 DNA sequence: TGCGCCAGCAGCTTGGGGGGCGGGGGATACAATGAGCAGTTCTTC.

This clone was observed a handful of times. The junction shows a germline mismatch at one end, possibly a read error. This chain uses TRBV6-2 or TRBV6-3 with TRBJ1-2, with TRBD1 as a possible D gene (6 bases). The CDR3 has 15 amino acids. Germline assignment: CDR1 MNHEY and CDR2 SVGEGT. The DNA for the CDR3 is TGTGCCAGCAGGTACTCAGGGGAGGCTAACTATGGCTACACCTTC. As protein: CASRYSGEANYGYTF.

Many counts were recorded for this clone. The CDR3 region is CASSLDFVRGGSTLHF. DNA for the CDR3: TGTGCCAGCAGCTTAGATTTTGTCAGGGGGGGGTCTACCCTCCACTTT. The rearrangement links TRBV11-2 to TRBJ1-6; 7 bases align to TRBD1. This CDR3 has 16 residues. The J segment lost 14 bases and the V segment lost 0 bases, leaving 13 bases of the junction unmatched. Per the germline V gene, CDR1 is SGHAT and CDR2 is FQNNGV.

This clone was seen many times. The chain joins TRBV27 to TRBJ2-7; D gene ambiguous. The CDR3 covers 14 residues. V lost 6 bases to trimming and J lost 0 bases, with 12 bases between them. Germline V gene data show CDR1 as MNHEY and CDR2 as SMNVEV (reference sequence). CDR3 in DNA: TGTGCCAGCAGGGCCCAGCACAGCTCCTACGAGCAGTACTTC. Its protein is CASRAQHSSYEQYF.

There are many counts of this clone. The chain combines TRBV28 with TRBJ1-1; D is unclear. Trimming took 5 bases from V and 7 from J, leaving 11 bases between them. The CDR3 is made up of 12 amino acids. Germline lookup yields CDR1 MDHEN and CDR2 SYDVKM. Here the CDR3 reads CASSRHRLEAFF. CDR3 DNA: TGTGCCAGCAGTAGACACCGCCTTGAAGCTTTCTTT.

CDR3: CASSLIGRERTDTQYF. For the CDR3, the DNA is TGCGCCAGCAGCTTGATAGGCAGGGAGCGCACAGATACGCAGTATTTT. V usage is TRBV5-1 and J usage is TRBJ2-3, with D perhaps matching TRBD1 or TRBD2 (5 bases each). Germline V gene lookup returns CDR1 SGHRS and CDR2 YFSETQ. The V end lost 1 base, the J end lost 1 base, and 13 bases lay between the germline ends. The CDR3 is made up of 16 amino acids.

The chain uses TRBV10-3 and TRBJ2-1; a possible D gene is TRBD1 (5 bases). V was pared by 4 bases and J by 7 bases, with 11 bases between. The CDR3 covers 13 residues. The V gene's germline CDR1 is ENHRY and CDR2 SYGVKD. The CDR3 DNA reads TGTGCCATCAGTGGGCTGCAGGGAAATGAGCAGTTCTTC. Its protein product is CAISGLQGNEQFF.

This clone was detected many times. The V call is TRBV5-1, the J call TRBJ1-1; 9 bases are a match to TRBD1. Germline lookup yields CDR1 SGHRS and CDR2 YFSETQ. With 4 bases clipped from V and 4 bases from J, the junction kept 5 bases outside the gene matches. The CDR3 contains 14 residues. The CDR3: CASSHGTGTTEAFF. The CDR3, as DNA: TGCGCCAGCAGCCACGGGACAGGGACCACTGAAGCTTTCTTT. The full variable domain, with the rest looked up from reference TRBV5-1 and TRBJ1-1, is KAGVTQTPRYLIKTRGQQVTLSCSPISGHRSVSWYQQTPGQGLQFLFEYFSETQRNKGNFPGRFSGRQFSNSRSEMNVSTLELGDSALYLCASSHGTGTTEAFFGQGTRLTVV.

This clone was counted a few times. With a much larger clone just one base away, this may be a read error. The genes are TRBV27 and TRBJ2-3, with a tentative D call TRBD1 (5 bases). V lost 9 bases, J lost 6 bases, and 10 bases lay in between. Looked up from germline, CDR1 is MNHEY and CDR2 is SMNVEV (reference sequence). The CDR3 spans 11 residues. The CDR3 DNA is TGTGCCAGAAGCCCAGGGGATACGCAGTATTTT. It specifies CARSPGDTQYF.